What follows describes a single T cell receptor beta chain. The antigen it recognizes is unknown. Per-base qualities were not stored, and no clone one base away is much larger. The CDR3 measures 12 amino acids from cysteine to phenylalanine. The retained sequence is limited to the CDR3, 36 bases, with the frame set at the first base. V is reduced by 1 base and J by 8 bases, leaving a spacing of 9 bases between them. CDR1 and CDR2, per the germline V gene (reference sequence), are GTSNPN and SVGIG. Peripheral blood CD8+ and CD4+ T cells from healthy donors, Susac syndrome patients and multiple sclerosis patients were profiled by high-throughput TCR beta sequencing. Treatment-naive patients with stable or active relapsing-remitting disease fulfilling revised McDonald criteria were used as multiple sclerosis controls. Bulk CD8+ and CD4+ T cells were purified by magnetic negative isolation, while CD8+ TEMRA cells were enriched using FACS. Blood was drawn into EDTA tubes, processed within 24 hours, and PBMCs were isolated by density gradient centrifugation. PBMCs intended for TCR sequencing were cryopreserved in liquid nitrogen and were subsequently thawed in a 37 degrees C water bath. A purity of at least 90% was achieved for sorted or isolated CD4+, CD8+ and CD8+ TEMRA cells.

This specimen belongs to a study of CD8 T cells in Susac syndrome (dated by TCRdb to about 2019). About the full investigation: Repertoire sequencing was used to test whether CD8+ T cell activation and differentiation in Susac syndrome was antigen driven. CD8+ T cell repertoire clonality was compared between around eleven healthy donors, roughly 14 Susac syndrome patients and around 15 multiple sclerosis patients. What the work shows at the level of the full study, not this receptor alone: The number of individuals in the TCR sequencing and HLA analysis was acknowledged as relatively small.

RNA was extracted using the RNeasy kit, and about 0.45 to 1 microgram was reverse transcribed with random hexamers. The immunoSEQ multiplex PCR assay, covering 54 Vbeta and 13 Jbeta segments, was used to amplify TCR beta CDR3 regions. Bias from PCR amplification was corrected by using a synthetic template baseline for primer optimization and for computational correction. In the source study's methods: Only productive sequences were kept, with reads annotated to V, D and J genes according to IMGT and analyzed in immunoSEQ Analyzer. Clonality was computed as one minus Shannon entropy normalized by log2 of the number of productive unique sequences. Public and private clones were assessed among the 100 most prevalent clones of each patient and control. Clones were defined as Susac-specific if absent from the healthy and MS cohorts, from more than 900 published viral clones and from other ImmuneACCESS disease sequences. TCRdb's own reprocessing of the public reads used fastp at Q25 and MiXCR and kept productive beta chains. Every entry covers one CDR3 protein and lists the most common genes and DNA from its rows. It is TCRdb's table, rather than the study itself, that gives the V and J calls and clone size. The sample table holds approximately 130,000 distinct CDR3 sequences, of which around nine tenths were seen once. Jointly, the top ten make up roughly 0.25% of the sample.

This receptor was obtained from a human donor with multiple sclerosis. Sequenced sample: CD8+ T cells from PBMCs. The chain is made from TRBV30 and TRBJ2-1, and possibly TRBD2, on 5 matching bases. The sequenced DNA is TGTGCCTGGAGTGGGCTAGCCCATGAGCAGTTCTTC. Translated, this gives CAWSGLAHEQFF.